This TCR beta chain was identified in a study of blood T cells in healthy people across ages. Study at large: When template switching was applied, about one barcoded beta molecule was captured per two T cells.

A second PCR, run for about 6 to 11 cycles, used a sample-barcoded 5' primer plus a J-beta primer mix. One entry per CDR3 protein results from TCRdb running MiXCR on the 5' RACE reads. The profile covers some 760,000 distinct CDR3 sequences, with around 25% appearing a single time and more than 3% taken by the ten largest. CDR3 length equals 12 residues. V shed 4 bases and J shed 5 bases, with 9 bases lying between them. Germline CDR1 reads SEHNR; CDR2 reads FQNEAQ (reference sequence). The same data also went into a second study, on T cells of mothers and their children. From that report: cDNA was synthesized from all extracted RNA at roughly 1.5 ug per reaction.

This receptor was identified in a boy aged 5 to 17 in good health. This sequence joins TRBV7-9 and TRBJ2-7; D is possibly TRBD1 (6 bases). The sequencing input was blood. CDR3 in amino acids: CASSSGQNEQYF. As DNA, the CDR3 is TGTGCCAGCAGCTCCGGACAGAACGAGCAGTACTTC.